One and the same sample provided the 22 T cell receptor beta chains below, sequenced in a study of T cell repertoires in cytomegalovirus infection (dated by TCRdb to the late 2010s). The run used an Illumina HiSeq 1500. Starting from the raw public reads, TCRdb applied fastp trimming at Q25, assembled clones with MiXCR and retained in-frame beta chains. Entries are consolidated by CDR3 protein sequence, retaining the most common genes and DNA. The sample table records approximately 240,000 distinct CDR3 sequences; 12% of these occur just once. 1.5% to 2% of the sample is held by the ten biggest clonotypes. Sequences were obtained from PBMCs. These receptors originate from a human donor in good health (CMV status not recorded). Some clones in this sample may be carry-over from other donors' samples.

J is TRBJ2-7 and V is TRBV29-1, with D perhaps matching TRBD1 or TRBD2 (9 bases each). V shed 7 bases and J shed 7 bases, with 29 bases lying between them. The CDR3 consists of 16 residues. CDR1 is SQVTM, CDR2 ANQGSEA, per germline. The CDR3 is CSAWTGVAGDVPEQYF. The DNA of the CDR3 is TGCAGCGCTTGGACAGGGGTAGCGGGAGATGTCCCGGAGCAGTACTTC.

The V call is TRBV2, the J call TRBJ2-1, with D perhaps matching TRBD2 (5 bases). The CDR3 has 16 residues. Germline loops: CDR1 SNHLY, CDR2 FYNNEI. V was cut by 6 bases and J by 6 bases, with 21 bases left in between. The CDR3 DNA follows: TGTGCCAGCAGAAATGCCGCGGGCCGAATGGGCAATGAGCAGTTCTTC. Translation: CASRNAAGRMGNEQFF.

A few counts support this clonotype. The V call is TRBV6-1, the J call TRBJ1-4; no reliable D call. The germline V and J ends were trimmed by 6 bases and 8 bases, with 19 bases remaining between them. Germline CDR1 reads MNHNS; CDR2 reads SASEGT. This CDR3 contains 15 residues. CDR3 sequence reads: CASSHGMGGEEKLFF. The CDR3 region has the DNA TGTGCCAGCAGCCATGGGATGGGTGGAGAGGAAAAACTGTTTTTT.

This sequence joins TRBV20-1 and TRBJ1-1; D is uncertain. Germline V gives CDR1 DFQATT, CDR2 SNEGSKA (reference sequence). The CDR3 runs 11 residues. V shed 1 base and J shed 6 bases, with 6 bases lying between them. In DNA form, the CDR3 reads TGCAGTGCTAGAGTCACGGCTGAAGCTTTCTTT. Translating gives CSARVTAEAFF.

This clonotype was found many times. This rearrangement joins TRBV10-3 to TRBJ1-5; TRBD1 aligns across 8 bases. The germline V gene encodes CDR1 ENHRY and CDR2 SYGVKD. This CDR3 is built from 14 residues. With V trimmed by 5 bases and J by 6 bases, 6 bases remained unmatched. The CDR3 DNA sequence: TGTGCCATCAGTTCAGGGGGCGAGTTTCAGCCCCAGCATTTT. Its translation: CAISSGGEFQPQHF.

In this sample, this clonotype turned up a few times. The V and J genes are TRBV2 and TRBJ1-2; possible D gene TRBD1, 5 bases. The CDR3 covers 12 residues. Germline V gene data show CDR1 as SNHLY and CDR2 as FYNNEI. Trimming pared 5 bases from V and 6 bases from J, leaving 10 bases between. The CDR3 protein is CASSQGEDGYTF. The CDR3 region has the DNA TGTGCCAGCAGTCAGGGAGAAGATGGCTACACCTTC.

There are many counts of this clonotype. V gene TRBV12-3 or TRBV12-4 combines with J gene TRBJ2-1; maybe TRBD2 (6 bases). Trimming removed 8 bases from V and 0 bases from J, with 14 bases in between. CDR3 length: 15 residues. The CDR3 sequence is CASVAAGLSYNEQFF. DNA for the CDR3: TGTGCCAGCGTTGCGGCGGGGCTCTCCTACAATGAGCAGTTCTTC.

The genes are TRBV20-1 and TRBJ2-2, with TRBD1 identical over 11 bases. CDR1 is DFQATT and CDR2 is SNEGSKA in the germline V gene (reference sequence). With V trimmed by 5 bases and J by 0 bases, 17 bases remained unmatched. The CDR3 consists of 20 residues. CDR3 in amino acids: CSAGDRGCHPPISNTGELFF. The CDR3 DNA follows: TGCAGTGCTGGGGACAGGGGGTGTCATCCCCCTATTTCGAACACCGGGGAGCTGTTTTTT.

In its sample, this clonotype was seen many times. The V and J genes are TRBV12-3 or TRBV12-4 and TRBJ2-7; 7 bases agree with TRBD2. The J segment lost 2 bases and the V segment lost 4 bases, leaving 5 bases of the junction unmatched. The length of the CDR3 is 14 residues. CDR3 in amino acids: CASSSTTSPYEQYF. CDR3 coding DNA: TGTGCCAGCAGTTCAACGACTAGCCCCTACGAGCAGTACTTC.

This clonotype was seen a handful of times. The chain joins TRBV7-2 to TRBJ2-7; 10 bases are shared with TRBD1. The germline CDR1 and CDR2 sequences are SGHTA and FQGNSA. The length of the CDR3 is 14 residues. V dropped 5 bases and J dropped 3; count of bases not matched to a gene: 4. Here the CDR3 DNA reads TGTGCCAGCAGCCCCGGACAGGGGGACTACGAGCAGTACTTC. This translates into CASSPGQGDYEQYF.

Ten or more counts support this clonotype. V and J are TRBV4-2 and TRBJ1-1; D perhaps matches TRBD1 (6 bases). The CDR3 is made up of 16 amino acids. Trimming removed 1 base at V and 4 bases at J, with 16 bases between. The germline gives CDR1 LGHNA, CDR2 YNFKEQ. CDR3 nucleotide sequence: TGTGCCAGCAGCCAAGCCCAGCGGGGGGCGCCCACTGAAGCTTTCTTT. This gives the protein CASSQAQRGAPTEAFF.

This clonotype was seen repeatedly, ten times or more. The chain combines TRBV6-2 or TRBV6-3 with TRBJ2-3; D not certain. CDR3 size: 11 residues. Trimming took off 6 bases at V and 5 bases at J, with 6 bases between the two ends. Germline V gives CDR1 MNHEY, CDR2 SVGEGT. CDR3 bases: TGTGCCAGCAGATGGGTAGATACGCAGTATTTT. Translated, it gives CASRWVDTQYF.

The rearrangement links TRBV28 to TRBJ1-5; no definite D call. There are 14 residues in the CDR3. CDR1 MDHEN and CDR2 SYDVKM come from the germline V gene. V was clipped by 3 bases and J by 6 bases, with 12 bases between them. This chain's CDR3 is CASSFTGNGQPQHF. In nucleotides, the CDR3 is TGTGCCAGCAGTTTCACCGGGAACGGTCAGCCCCAGCATTTT.

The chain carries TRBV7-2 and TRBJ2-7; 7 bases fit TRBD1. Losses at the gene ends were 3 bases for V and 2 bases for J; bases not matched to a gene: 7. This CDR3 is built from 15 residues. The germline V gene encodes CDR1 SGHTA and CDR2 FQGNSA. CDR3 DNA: TGTGCCAGCAGCTTCCAACGGACAGGAGCCTACGAGCAGTACTTC. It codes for CASSFQRTGAYEQYF.

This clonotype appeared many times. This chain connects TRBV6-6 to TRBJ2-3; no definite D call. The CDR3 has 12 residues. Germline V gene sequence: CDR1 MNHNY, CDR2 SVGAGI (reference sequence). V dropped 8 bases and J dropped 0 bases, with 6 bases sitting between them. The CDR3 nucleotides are TGTGCCAGCGGCGACAGCACAGATACGCAGTATTTT. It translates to CASGDSTDTQYF.

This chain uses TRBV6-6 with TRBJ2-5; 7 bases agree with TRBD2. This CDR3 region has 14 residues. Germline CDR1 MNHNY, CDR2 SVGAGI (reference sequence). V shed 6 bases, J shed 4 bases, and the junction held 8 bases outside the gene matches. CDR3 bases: TGTGCCAGCAGGGGGGGGTTCGAAGGAGAGACCCAGTACTTC. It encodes CASRGGFEGETQYF.

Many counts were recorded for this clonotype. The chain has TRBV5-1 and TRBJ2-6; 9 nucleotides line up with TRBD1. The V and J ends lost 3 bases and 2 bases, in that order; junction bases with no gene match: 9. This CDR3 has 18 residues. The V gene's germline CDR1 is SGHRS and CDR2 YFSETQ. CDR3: CASSYRGTGITGANVLTF. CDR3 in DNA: TGCGCCAGCAGCTATCGTGGGACAGGGATAACTGGGGCCAACGTCCTGACTTTC.

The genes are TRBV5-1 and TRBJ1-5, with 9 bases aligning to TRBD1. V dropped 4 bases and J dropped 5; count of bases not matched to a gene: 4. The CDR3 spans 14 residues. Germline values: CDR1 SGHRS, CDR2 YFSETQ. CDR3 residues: CASSTGQGDQPQHF. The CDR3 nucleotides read TGCGCCAGCAGCACGGGACAGGGAGATCAGCCCCAGCATTTT. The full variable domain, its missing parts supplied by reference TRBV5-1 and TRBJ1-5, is KAGVTQTPRYLIKTRGQQVTLSCSPISGHRSVSWYQQTPGQGLQFLFEYFSETQRNKGNFPGRFSGRQFSNSRSEMNVSTLELGDSALYLCASSTGQGDQPQHFGDGTRLSIL.

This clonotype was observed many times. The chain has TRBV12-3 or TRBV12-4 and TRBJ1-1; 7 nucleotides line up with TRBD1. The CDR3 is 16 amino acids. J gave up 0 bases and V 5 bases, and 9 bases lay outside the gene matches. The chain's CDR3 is CASSPPSGQLNTEAFF. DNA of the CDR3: TGTGCCAGCAGTCCCCCCTCGGGACAGTTGAACACTGAAGCTTTCTTT.

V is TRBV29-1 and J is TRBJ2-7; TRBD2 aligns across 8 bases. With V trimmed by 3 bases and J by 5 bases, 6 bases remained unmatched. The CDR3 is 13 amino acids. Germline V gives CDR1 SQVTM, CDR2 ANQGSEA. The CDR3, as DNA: TGCAGCGTTGAGCTAGCGGGTGCAAACGAGCAGTACTTC. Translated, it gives CSVELAGANEQYF.

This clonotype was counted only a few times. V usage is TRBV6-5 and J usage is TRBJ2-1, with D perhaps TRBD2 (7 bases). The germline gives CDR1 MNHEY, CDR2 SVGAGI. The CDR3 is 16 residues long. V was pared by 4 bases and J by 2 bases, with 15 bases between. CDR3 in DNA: TGTGCCAGCAGTTCCCTGGGAGGGGGTGCCTACAATGAGCAGTTCTTC. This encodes CASSSLGGGAYNEQFF.

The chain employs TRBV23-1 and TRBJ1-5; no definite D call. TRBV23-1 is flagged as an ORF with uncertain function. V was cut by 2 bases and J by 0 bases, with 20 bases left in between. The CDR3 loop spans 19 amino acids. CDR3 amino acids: CASSQTPPGSPVSNQPQHF. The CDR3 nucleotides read TGCGCCAGCAGTCAAACCCCCCCTGGCAGCCCCGTTAGCAATCAGCCCCAGCATTTT.